The rows below give T cell receptor beta chains drawn from one sample of a study of monozygotic twins with inflammatory bowel disease. Reanalyzing the 5' RACE reads, TCRdb keeps one entry per CDR3 protein, without DNA. The table lists 400,000 or so distinct CDR3 sequences. The sequenced sample consisted of blood. These TCRs come from a human donor with ulcerative colitis or Crohn's disease, or a healthy co-twin of an affected twin (not recorded which). Each CDR3 is given with its conserved first and last residue.

>TRBJ2-1|TRBV11-3
CASSVDRGYNEQFF
>TRBJ2-1|TRBV7-3
CASSSDPDNEQFF
>TRBJ2-2|TRBV21-1
CASSKTNTGELFF
>TRBJ1-1|TRBV28
CASSRASSHTEAFF
>TRBJ1-5|TRBV19
CASSRDSRSSFSNQPQHF
>TRBJ1-1|TRBV4-1
CASSPQTSDRDEAFF
>TRBJ2-2|TRBV11-2
CASSLFRRSGELFF
>TRBJ2-3|TRBV6-4
CASSDSFGLADTDTQYF
>TRBJ2-1|TRBV10-2
CASSELYSSGSGNEQFF
>TRBJ1-1|TRBV27
CASSTETGLEAFF
>TRBJ1-5|TRBV18
CASSKIGERQPQHF
>TRBJ1-2|TRBV12-3/TRBV12-4
CASSPGVIHGYTF
>TRBJ1-6|TRBV27
CASSLGGQGHSPLHF
>TRBJ1-1|TRBV10-3
CAISGARGGTEAFF
>TRBJ1-2|TRBV7-2
CASSQDQGRGYTF
>TRBJ2-7|TRBV7-9
CASSLVRRGSYEQYF
>TRBJ2-1|TRBV29-1
CSVDSPSYNEQFF
>TRBJ2-3|TRBV6-1
CAATGRQDGTDTQYF
>TRBJ2-5|TRBV6-2/TRBV6-3
CASMVGGGAQTQYF
>TRBJ1-2|TRBV19
CASNSGLANYGYTF
>TRBJ2-2|TRBV2
CASSASGENTGELFF
>TRBJ2-6|TRBV20-1
CSARDDSSGANVLTF
>TRBJ1-4|TRBV6-1
CASSEYSSGTATNEKLFF
>TRBJ2-7|TRBV7-2
CASSSYPLGQAISYEQYF
>TRBJ2-1|TRBV5-1
CASSLGGGGSLNEQFF
>TRBJ1-1|TRBV27
CASRYTTGSEAFF